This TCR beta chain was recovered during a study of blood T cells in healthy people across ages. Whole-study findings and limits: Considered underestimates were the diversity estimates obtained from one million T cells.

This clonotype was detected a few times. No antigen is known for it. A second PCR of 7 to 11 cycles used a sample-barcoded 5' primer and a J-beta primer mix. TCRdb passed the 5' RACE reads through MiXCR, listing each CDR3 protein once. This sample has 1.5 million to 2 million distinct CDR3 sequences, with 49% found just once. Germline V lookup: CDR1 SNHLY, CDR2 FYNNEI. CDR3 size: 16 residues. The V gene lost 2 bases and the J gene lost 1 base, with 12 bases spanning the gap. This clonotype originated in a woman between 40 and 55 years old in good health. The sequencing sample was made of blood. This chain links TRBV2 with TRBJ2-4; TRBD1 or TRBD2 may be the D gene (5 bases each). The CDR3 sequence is CASSEIPGTAKNIQYF. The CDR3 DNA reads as TGTGCCAGCAGTGAAATCCCAGGGACGGCCAAAAACATTCAGTACTTC.